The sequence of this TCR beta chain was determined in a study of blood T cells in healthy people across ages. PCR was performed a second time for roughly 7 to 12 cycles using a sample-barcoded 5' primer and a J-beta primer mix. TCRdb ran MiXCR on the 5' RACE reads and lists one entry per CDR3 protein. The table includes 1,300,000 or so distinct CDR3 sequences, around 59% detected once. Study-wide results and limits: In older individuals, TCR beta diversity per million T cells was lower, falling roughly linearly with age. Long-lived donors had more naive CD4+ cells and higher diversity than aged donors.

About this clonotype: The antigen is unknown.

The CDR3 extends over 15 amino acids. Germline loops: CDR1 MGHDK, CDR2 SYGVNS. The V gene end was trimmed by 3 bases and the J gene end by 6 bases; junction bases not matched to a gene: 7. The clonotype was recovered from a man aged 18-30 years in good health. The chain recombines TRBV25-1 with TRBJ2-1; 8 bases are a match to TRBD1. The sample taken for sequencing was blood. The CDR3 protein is CASSDAQGAFNEQFF. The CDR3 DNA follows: TGTGCCAGCAGTGATGCGCAGGGGGCTTTCAATGAGCAGTTCTTC.